One sample yielded the 29 T cell receptor beta chains listed below, sequenced in a study of Graves' ophthalmopathy and Graves' hyperthyroidism. Transcripts of RNA were the source for amplifying TCR beta CDR3 regions. In the first round, RT-PCR was carried out with HTBI primers, and a multiplex PCR formed the second round. A single record per CDR3 protein comes from TCRdb applying MiXCR to the multiplex PCR reads. The profile shows about 480,000 distinct CDR3 sequences, 14% of them singletons. The sequenced sample was blood. These receptors were taken from a woman aged 25 to 39 with Graves' ophthalmopathy.

This clonotype was observed many times. The rearrangement uses TRBV12-5 and TRBJ2-7; D is ambiguous. CDR1 is LGHNT, CDR2 FRNRAP, per germline. The CDR3 has 12 amino acids. Trimming removed 1 base from V and 4 bases from J, with 5 bases in between. The CDR3 protein is CASGLGGYEQYF. The CDR3 nucleotides are TGTGCTAGTGGTTTGGGGGGATACGAGCAGTACTTC.

This clonotype was seen ten or more times. The chain joins TRBV6-5 to TRBJ1-2; no clear D gene. The CDR3 has 13 amino acids. Germline CDR1 reads MNHEY; CDR2 reads SVGAGI. Trimming removed 2 bases from V and 5 bases from J, with 9 bases in between. CDR3: CASSYGRSYGYTF. The DNA for the CDR3 is TGTGCCAGCAGTTACGGGCGATCTTATGGCTACACCTTC.

The chain couples TRBV3-1 to TRBJ2-7, with D hard to call. CDR3 length: 15 residues. Germline-derived CDR1 and CDR2 are LGHDT and YNNKEL (reference sequence). V was shortened by 1 base and J by 0 bases, with 10 bases between the two germline ends. CDR3 loop: CASSQAPSLSYEQYF. In DNA, the CDR3 is TGTGCCAGCAGCCAAGCGCCATCCCTCTCCTACGAGCAGTACTTC.

This clonotype has a count of ten or more. The V call is TRBV12-3 or TRBV12-4, the J call TRBJ2-7; 9 positions match TRBD1. This CDR3 is built from 14 residues. The V and J ends lost 7 bases and 2 bases, in that order; junction bases with no gene match: 6. CDR3 loop: CASMQQGAAYEQYF. The CDR3 DNA reads TGTGCCAGCATGCAACAGGGGGCCGCCTACGAGCAGTACTTC.

This clonotype has at least ten counts. The chain carries TRBV5-6 and TRBJ1-1; unclear D gene. Trimming removed 4 bases from V and 8 bases from J, with 9 bases in between. CDR1 and CDR2 (germline): SGHDT, YYEEEE. The CDR3 covers 11 residues. CDR3 DNA: TGTGCCAGCAGCGCTCGAGGGGAAGCTTTCTTT. The encoded protein is CASSARGEAFF.

In this sample, this clonotype turned up many times. The chain couples TRBV25-1 to TRBJ2-7; D is undetermined. Trimming shortened V by 0 bases and J by 2 bases, and 8 bases separated the two germline ends. Germline V lookup: CDR1 MGHDK, CDR2 SYGVNS. The CDR3 totals 14 residues. Written as DNA, the CDR3 is TGTGCCAGCAGTGAATACGGCAGGACCTACGAGCAGTACTTC. Protein sequence: CASSEYGRTYEQYF.

This clonotype was observed at least ten times. The rearrangement links TRBV28 to TRBJ1-5; 7 bases line up with TRBD1. CDR1 is MDHEN, CDR2 SYDVKM, per germline. The length of the CDR3 is 13 residues. The V and J ends lost 4 bases and 6 bases, in that order; junction bases with no gene match: 3. CDR3 in amino acids: CASSSTGSQPQHF. Here the CDR3 DNA reads TGTGCCAGCAGTTCGACAGGGAGTCAGCCCCAGCATTTT.

In this sample, this clonotype turned up many times. The rearrangement uses TRBV13 and TRBJ1-3; unclear D gene. Trimming stripped 6 bases from V and 0 bases from J, with 15 bases between. CDR1 and CDR2 from the germline V gene are PRHDT and FYEKMQ (reference sequence). There are 16 residues in the CDR3. The CDR3 loop reads CASSDRVYSSGNTIYF. CDR3 sequence (DNA): TGTGCCAGCAGTGATCGGGTTTACAGCTCTGGAAACACCATATATTTT.

This clonotype was seen many times. The CDR3 DNA reads as TGTGCCACCAGACCCCTCCAGATTAGCAATCAGCCCCAGCATTTT. This codes for CATRPLQISNQPQHF. The gene calls are TRBV6-2 or TRBV6-3 and TRBJ1-5, with D hard to call. The CDR3 contains 15 residues. V lost 10 bases, J lost 0 bases, and 16 bases lay in between. Looked up from germline, CDR1 is MNHEY and CDR2 is SVGEGT.

The sample holds many counts of this clonotype. The chain links TRBV6-2 or TRBV6-3 to TRBJ1-1; D is ambiguous. Germline V gene data show CDR1 as MNHEY and CDR2 as SVGEGT. Deletions cut 0 bases from V and 4 bases from J, with 6 bases between. The CDR3 has 13 amino acids. CDR3 sequence (DNA): TGTGCCAGCAGTTACTCAGGCCTCACTGAAGCTTTCTTT. Amino acids: CASSYSGLTEAFF.

This clonotype was counted many times. The CDR3 spells CATSDHGGANYGYTF. The CDR3 coding sequence is TGTGCCACCAGTGACCATGGGGGAGCTAACTATGGCTACACCTTC. The chain links TRBV24-1 to TRBJ1-2; the D gene is possibly TRBD1 (5 bases). V was cut by 4 bases and J by 0 bases, with 11 bases left in between. CDR1 and CDR2 from the germline V gene are KGHDR and SFDVKD. This CDR3 has 15 amino acids.

This clonotype was picked up many times. CDR3 amino acids: CASRGQGNQPQHF. DNA for the CDR3: TGTGCCAGCAGAGGACAAGGGAATCAGCCCCAGCATTTT. This sequence joins TRBV6-5 and TRBJ1-5; possible D gene TRBD1, 5 bases. CDR3 length: 13 amino acids. The V and J ends lost 6 bases and 4 bases respectively, with 10 bases between them. Germline assignment: CDR1 MNHEY and CDR2 SVGAGI.

This clonotype was observed at least ten times. The gene calls are TRBV12-3 or TRBV12-4 and TRBJ2-6; D ambiguous. The V end was cut by 3 bases, the J end by 3 bases, with 9 bases between. The CDR3 extends over 15 amino acids. DNA of the CDR3: TGTGCCAGCAGTTTTCTAGTGCATGGGGCCAACGTCCTGACTTTC. It is translated as CASSFLVHGANVLTF.

This clonotype appeared many times. The chain employs TRBV20-1 and TRBJ1-2, with a possible D match to TRBD1 (5 bases). The CDR3 runs 15 residues. Germline V gives CDR1 DFQATT, CDR2 SNEGSKA (reference sequence). Trimming removed 0 bases at V and 8 bases at J, with 19 bases between. This chain's CDR3 is CSAREPGPTQRGYTF. CDR3 coding DNA: TGCAGTGCTAGAGAACCGGGGCCTACGCAACGCGGCTACACCTTC.

The table lists this clonotype with many counts. The rearrangement uses TRBV10-1 and TRBJ1-6, with 9 bases that match TRBD1. The trim removed 8 bases at V and 10 bases at J, leaving 6 bases unmatched. Germline CDR1 and CDR2: WNHNN and SYGVQD (reference sequence). This CDR3 is 13 amino acids long. The CDR3 loop is CASPRDRVSPLHF. The CDR3 region has the DNA TGCGCCAGCCCCCGGGACAGGGTCTCACCCCTCCACTTT.

This clonotype was found many times. The chain links TRBV11-3 to TRBJ2-5; D is unclear. The germline V gene encodes CDR1 SGHNT and CDR2 YENEEA. V lost 5 bases, J lost 3 bases, and 13 bases lay in between. The CDR3 runs 14 residues. CDR3 in amino acids: CASSPMGKEETQYF. Written as DNA, the CDR3 is TGTGCCAGCAGCCCCATGGGGAAGGAAGAGACCCAGTACTTC.

The chain uses TRBV11-2 and TRBJ2-7; 12 bases agree with TRBD2. V trimming: 0 bases; J trimming: 3 bases; junction bases outside the gene matches: 3. Germline V gene sequence: CDR1 SGHAT, CDR2 FQNNGV. The CDR3 extends over 16 amino acids. The CDR3 DNA reads as TGTGCCAGCAGCTTAGACTGGACTAGCGGGAACTACGAGCAGTACTTC. This translates into CASSLDWTSGNYEQYF.

This clonotype was counted between two and nine times. The chain recombines TRBV11-2 with TRBJ2-5, with D unresolved. The V end lost 1 base, the J end lost 1 base, and 7 bases lay between the germline ends. The CDR3 totals 14 residues. Germline V gene sequence: CDR1 SGHAT, CDR2 FQNNGV. CDR3 loop: CASSLGVIQETQYF. CDR3 in DNA: TGTGCCAGCAGCTTAGGAGTAATCCAAGAGACCCAGTACTTC.

This clonotype has at least ten counts. The chain is built from TRBV30 and TRBJ2-7; D unclear. The germline CDR1 and CDR2 sequences are GTSNPN and SVGIG (reference sequence). The ends were cut back, 4 bases at V and 2 bases at J, with 12 bases in the middle. This CDR3 region has 13 residues. The CDR3 reads CAWKVLRTYEQYF. In DNA, the CDR3 is TGTGCCTGGAAGGTCCTACGGACCTACGAGCAGTACTTC.

This clonotype came up a few times. The chain combines TRBV4-1 with TRBJ2-5; D might be TRBD1 (5 bases). The CDR3 has 17 amino acids. V was clipped by 1 base and J by 0 bases, with 15 bases between them. Germline CDR1 is MGHRA and CDR2 is YSYEKL. For the CDR3, the DNA is TGCGCCAGCAGCCAAGGACCCCTGGGGCCGTACCAAGAGACCCAGTACTTC. Its translation is CASSQGPLGPYQETQYF.

This clonotype appeared many times. V usage is TRBV7-3 and J usage is TRBJ2-1; D gene unclear. The CDR3 sequence is 14 residues long. V lost 5 bases and J lost 1, with 9 bases in between. From germline, CDR1 is SGHTA and CDR2 FQGTGA. CDR3 nucleotides: TGTGCCAGCAGCCCCGGATGGTCCTACAATGAGCAGTTCTTC. It translates to CASSPGWSYNEQFF.

The chain recombines TRBV20-1 with TRBJ1-1, with 7 bases matching TRBD1. CDR3 length: 16 amino acids. In germline, CDR1 is DFQATT, CDR2 SNEGSKA (reference sequence). Trimming at V came to 1 base and at J to 3 bases, leaving 11 bases not matched to a gene. CDR3 DNA: TGCAGTGCTAGAGGTTTATGGGACAGTGAGTACACTGAAGCTTTCTTT. It specifies CSARGLWDSEYTEAFF.

In this sample, this clonotype turned up many times. The V gene is TRBV6-1, the J gene TRBJ2-3, with TRBD2 matching over 13 bases. The germline V gene encodes CDR1 MNHNS and CDR2 SASEGT. V was clipped by 6 bases and J by 4 bases; unmatched bases: 4. The CDR3 extends over 15 amino acids. The CDR3, as DNA: TGTGCCAGCAGGCTACTAGCGGGGGGGCCAGATACGCAGTATTTT. This gives the protein CASRLLAGGPDTQYF.

This clonotype showed up many times. V usage is TRBV19 and J usage is TRBJ1-1; D is ambiguous. The CDR3 covers 12 residues. Deletions cut 3 bases from V and 5 bases from J, with 7 bases between. Per the germline V gene, CDR1 is LNHDA and CDR2 is SQIVND (reference sequence). CDR3 DNA: TGTGCCAGTAGTATCGGCGTAACTGAAGCTTTCTTT. It specifies CASSIGVTEAFF.

This clonotype showed up many times. The chain joins TRBV6-1 to TRBJ2-7; perhaps TRBD1 as D (5 bases). V lost 10 bases, J lost 1 base, and 17 bases lay in between. The V gene's germline CDR1 is MNHNS and CDR2 SASEGT. The CDR3 runs to 14 residues. The CDR3: CATLRRQGSYEQYF. The CDR3 DNA is TGTGCCACCCTAAGGCGGCAGGGTTCCTACGAGCAGTACTTC.

V is TRBV7-2 and J is TRBJ2-5; a weak D match, TRBD1 (5 bases). The CDR3 has 14 residues. V shed 4 bases and J shed 7 bases, with 16 bases lying between them. The germline gives CDR1 SGHTA, CDR2 FQGNSA. The CDR3, as DNA: TGTGCCAGCAGCTCACCTGACAGATTCTGGACCCAGTACTTC. Protein: CASSSPDRFWTQYF. Filled out from reference TRBV7-2 and TRBJ2-5, the complete variable domain reads GAGVSQSPSNKVTEKGKDVELRCDPISGHTALYWYRQSLGQGLEFLIYFQGNSAPDKSGLPSDRFSAERTGGSVSTLTIQRTQQEDSAVYLCASSSPDRFWTQYFGPGTRLLVL.

This clonotype has at least ten counts. The chain combines TRBV6-1 with TRBJ2-7; unclear D gene. The V end lost 6 bases, the J end lost 1 base, and 4 bases lay between the germline ends. In germline, CDR1 is MNHNS, CDR2 SASEGT. This CDR3 is built from 11 residues. CDR3 loop: CASRISYEQYF. The CDR3 bases are TGTGCCAGCAGAATTTCCTACGAGCAGTACTTC.

This clonotype was recorded many times. The chain recombines TRBV30 with TRBJ1-1; D gene ambiguous. Germline V gene data show CDR1 as GTSNPN and CDR2 as SVGIG (reference sequence). The CDR3 has 14 residues. With 3 bases removed from V and 1 base from J, the gap between germline ends came to 12 bases. The CDR3, as DNA: TGTGCCTGGAGGGTCTCGGGCAGGAACACTGAAGCTTTCTTT. Its translation is CAWRVSGRNTEAFF.

The chain has TRBV6-5 and TRBJ1-5; D unclear. The CDR3 loop spans 14 amino acids. The germline V and J ends were trimmed by 1 base and 10 bases, with 14 bases remaining between them. Germline-derived CDR1 and CDR2 are MNHEY and SVGAGI. The CDR3 region is CASSYWRGGRPQHF. Here the CDR3 DNA reads TGTGCCAGCAGTTACTGGCGGGGAGGTAGACCCCAGCATTTT.